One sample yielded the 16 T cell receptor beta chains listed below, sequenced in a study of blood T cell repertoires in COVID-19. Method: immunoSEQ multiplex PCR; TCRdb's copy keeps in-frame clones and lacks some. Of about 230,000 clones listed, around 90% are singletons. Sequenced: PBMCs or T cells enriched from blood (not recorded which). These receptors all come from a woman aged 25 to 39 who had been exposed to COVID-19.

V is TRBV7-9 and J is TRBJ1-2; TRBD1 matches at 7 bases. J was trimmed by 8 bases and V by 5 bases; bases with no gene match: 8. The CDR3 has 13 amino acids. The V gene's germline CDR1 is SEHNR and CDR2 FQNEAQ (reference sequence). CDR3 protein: CASSPEGASGYTF. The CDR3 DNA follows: TGTGCCAGCAGCCCCGAGGGGGCGTCGGGCTACACCTTC.

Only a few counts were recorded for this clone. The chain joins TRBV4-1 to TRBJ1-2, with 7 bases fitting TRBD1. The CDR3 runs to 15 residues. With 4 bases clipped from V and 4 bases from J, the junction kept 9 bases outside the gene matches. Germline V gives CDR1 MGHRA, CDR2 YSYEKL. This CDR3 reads CASSPSGQVVYGYTF. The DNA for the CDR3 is TGCGCCAGCAGCCCATCCGGACAGGTTGTCTATGGCTACACCTTC.

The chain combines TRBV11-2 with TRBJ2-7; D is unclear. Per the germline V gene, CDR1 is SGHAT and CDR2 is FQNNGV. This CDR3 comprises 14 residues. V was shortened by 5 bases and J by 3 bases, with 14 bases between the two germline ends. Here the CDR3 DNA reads TGTGCCAGCAGCCAGAACAATCTTTACTACGAGCAGTACTTC. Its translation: CASSQNNLYYEQYF.

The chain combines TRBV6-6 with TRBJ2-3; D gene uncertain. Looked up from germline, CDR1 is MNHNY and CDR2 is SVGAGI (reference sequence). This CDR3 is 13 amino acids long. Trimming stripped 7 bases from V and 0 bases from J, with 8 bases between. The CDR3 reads CASTPGSTDTQYF. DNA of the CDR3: TGTGCCAGCACTCCCGGGAGCACAGATACGCAGTATTTT.

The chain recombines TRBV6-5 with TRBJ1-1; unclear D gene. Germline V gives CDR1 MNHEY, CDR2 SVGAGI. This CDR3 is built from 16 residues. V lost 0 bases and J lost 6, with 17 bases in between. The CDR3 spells CASSYSGNKARAEAFF. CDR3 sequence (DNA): TGTGCCAGCAGTTACTCGGGCAATAAGGCTCGCGCTGAAGCTTTCTTT.

CDR3 sequence reads: CASSYSTGNGYTF. In DNA form, the CDR3 reads TGTGCCAGCAGTTACTCCACAGGGAACGGCTACACCTTC. V gene TRBV6-6 combines with J gene TRBJ1-2; TRBD1 is a possible D gene (6 bases). Trimming removed 0 bases at V and 8 bases at J, with 10 bases between. The V gene's germline CDR1 is MNHNY and CDR2 SVGAGI (reference sequence). The CDR3 is 13 amino acids.

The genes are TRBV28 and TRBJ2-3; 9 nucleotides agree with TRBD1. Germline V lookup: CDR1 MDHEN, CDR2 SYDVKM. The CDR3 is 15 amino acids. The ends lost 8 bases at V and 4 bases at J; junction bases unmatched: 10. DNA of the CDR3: TGTGCCAGCCCCCCGGGACAGGGAGCTCCAGATACGCAGTATTTT. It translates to CASPPGQGAPDTQYF.

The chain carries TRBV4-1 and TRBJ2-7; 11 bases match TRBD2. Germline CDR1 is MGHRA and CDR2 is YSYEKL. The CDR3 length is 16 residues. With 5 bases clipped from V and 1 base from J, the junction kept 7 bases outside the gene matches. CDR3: CASSATLAGESYEQYF. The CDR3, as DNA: TGCGCCAGCAGCGCCACACTAGCGGGAGAGTCCTACGAGCAGTACTTC.

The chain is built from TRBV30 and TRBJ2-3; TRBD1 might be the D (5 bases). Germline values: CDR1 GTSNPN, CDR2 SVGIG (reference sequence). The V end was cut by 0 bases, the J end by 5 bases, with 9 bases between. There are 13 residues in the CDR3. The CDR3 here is CAWSVQVEDTQYF. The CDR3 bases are TGTGCCTGGAGTGTACAGGTAGAAGATACGCAGTATTTT. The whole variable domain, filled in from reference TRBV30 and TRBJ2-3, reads SQTIHQWPATLVQPVGSPLSLECTVEGTSNPNLYWYRQAAGRGLQLLFYSVGIGQISSEVPQNLSASRPQDRQFILSSKKLLLSDSGFYLCAWSVQVEDTQYFGPGTRLTVL.

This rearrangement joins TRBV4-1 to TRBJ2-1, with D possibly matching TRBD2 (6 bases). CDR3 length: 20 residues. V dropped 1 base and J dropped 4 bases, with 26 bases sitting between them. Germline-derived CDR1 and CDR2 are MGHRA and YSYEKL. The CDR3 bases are TGCGCCAGCAGCCAAGTCATGACGGGGCTTAGCGGTACCGGTTACAATGAGCAGTTCTTC. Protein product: CASSQVMTGLSGTGYNEQFF.

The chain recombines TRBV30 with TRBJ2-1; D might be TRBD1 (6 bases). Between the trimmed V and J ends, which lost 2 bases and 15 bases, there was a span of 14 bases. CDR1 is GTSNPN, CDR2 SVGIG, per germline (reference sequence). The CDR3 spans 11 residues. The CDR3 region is CAWSSPGHRFF. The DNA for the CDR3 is TGTGCCTGGAGTTCCCCGGGACATCGGTTCTTC.

CDR3 sequence (DNA): TGTGCCAGCAGCTTAGTAGCAACGAGCTCCTACAATGAGCAGTTCTTC. It encodes CASSLVATSSYNEQFF. This rearrangement joins TRBV7-9 to TRBJ2-1; the D is unclear. CDR1 is SEHNR, CDR2 FQNEAQ, per germline (reference sequence). The V gene lost 1 base and the J gene lost 0 bases, with 10 bases spanning the gap. This CDR3 has 16 residues.

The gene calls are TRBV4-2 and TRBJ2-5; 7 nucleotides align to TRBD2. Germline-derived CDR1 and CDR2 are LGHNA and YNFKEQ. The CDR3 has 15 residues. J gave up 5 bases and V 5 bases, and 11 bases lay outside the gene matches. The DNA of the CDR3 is TGTGCCAGCAGCAAAAGCGGGGAAACCGTGGAGACCCAGTACTTC. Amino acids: CASSKSGETVETQYF.

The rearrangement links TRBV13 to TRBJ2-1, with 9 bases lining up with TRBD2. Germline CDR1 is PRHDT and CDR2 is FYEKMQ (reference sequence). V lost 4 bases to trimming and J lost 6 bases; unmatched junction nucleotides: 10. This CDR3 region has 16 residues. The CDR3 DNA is TGTGCCAGCAGCTATTTACCCTCTAGCGGGACCAATGAGCAGTTCTTC. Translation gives CASSYLPSSGTNEQFF. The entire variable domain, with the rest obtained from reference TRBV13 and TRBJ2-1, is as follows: AAGVIQSPRHLIKEKRETATLKCYPIPRHDTVYWYQQGPGQDPQFLISFYEKMQSDKGSIPDRFSAQQFSDYHSELNMSSLELGDSALYFCASSYLPSSGTNEQFFGPGTRLTVL.

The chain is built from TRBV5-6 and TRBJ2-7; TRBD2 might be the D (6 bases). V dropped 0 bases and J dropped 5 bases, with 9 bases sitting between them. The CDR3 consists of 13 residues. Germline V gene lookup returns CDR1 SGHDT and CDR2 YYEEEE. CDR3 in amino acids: CASSLGLEDEQYF. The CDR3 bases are TGTGCCAGCAGCTTGGGACTAGAGGACGAGCAGTACTTC.

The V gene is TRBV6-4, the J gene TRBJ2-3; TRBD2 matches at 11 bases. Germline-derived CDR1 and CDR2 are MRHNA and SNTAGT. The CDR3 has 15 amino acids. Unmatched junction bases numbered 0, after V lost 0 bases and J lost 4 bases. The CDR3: CASSDSGLAADTQYF. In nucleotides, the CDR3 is TGTGCCAGCAGTGACTCGGGACTAGCGGCAGATACGCAGTATTTT.